A selection of T cell receptor beta chains follows, all from one sample in a study of blood T cell repertoires in COVID-19. The protocol was immunoSEQ multiplex PCR, while the TCRdb copy is restricted to in-frame clones and leaves out a portion. In the table there are roughly 100,000 clones, 80% to 90% of which are singletons. Source material: peripheral blood. The receptors derive from a woman aged 30 to 39 with acute or convalescent COVID-19. CDR3s include the opening cysteine and the closing phenylalanine or tryptophan. Each record gives: D gene, V gene, clone size, J gene, CDR3 DNA, CDR3 protein. A D gene is named only where the DNA matches it firmly. Some rows mark clone size as missing; the rest say once, few, many or name a class of expanded clone.

TRBD1	TRBV30	NA	TRBJ1-4	TGTGCCTGGAGTGTCGCAGGGGGCCTACTGTTTTTT	CAWSVAGGLLFF
TRBD1	TRBV25-1	NA	TRBJ1-4	TGTGCCAGCAGTGAAAAACTTGACAGGGCCCTAGGGGAAAAACTGTTTTTT	CASSEKLDRALGEKLFF
NA	TRBV30	NA	TRBJ2-2	TGTGCCTGGAGTCCGACCGGGGAGCTGTTTTTT	CAWSPTGELFF
NA	TRBV3-1/TRBV3-2	NA	TRBJ2-7	TGTGCCAGCAGCTACCGAGGGGGCGAGCAGTACTTC	CASSYRGGEQYF
NA	TRBV4-1	NA	TRBJ1-2	TGCGCCAGCAGCCAATCCCAGGGTCGAGGTGGCTACACCTTC	CASSQSQGRGGYTF
NA	TRBV6-6	NA	TRBJ1-5	TGTGCCAGCAGTTTAACAGGATTATATCAGCCCCAGCATTTT	CASSLTGLYQPQHF
NA	TRBV3-1/TRBV3-2	NA	TRBJ2-7	TGTGCCAGCAGCCAAGACACTTCTTCCTACGAGCAGTACTTC	CASSQDTSSYEQYF
NA	TRBV15	NA	TRBJ1-1	TGTGCCACCAGCATAAAACCGGGACAAAACACTGAAGCTTTCTTT	CATSIKPGQNTEAFF
TRBD1	TRBV9	NA	TRBJ2-1	TGTGCCAGCAGCGTGACAGGGGGCGCCATCACTGAGCAGTTCTTC	CASSVTGGAITEQFF
NA	TRBV9	NA	TRBJ1-6	TGTGCCAGCAGCGTAAGGGGGTCGTATTCACCCCTCCACTTT	CASSVRGSYSPLHF
TRBD1	TRBV7-3	few	TRBJ2-7	TGTGCCAGCAGCTTATCCCCGACAGGGTCGAGCTCCTACGAGCAGTACTTC	CASSLSPTGSSSYEQYF
TRBD2	TRBV11-2	NA	TRBJ2-3	TGTGCCAGCAGTCGGGGGAGGGGCACAGATACGCAGTATTTT	CASSRGRGTDTQYF
TRBD1	TRBV30	NA	TRBJ1-5	TGTGCCTGGAGTGACCCAGGACAGGGCCACAATCAGCCCCAGCATTTT	CAWSDPGQGHNQPQHF
TRBD1	TRBV18	NA	TRBJ1-1	TGTGCCAGCTCGACCCCTCCAGGGGGGCAAGGGGAAGCTTTCTTT	CASSTPPGGQGEAFF
TRBD1	TRBV3-1/TRBV3-2	NA	TRBJ2-2	TGTGCCAGCACCCGACAGGGGGCAACCGGGGAGCTGTTTTTT	CASTRQGATGELFF
TRBD2	TRBV7-6	NA	TRBJ2-5	TGTGCCAGCAGCTTAGCGCGGGGGGAGACCCAGTACTTC	CASSLARGETQYF
NA	TRBV6-5	NA	TRBJ1-2	TGTGCCAGCAGTTCGGACCGGGCCAGAGGGTTTTATGGCTACACCTTC	CASSSDRARGFYGYTF
NA	TRBV6-5	NA	TRBJ1-2	TGTGCCAGCACCTCGGGGGGGGCGCAGAACTATGGCTACACCTTC	CASTSGGAQNYGYTF
TRBD1	TRBV29-1	NA	TRBJ1-4	TGCAGCTTCCGGGGACAGGGGGGCCTCGAAAAACTGTTTTTT	CSFRGQGGLEKLFF
TRBD1	TRBV5-1	NA	TRBJ2-2	TGCGCCAGCAGCGTGACAGGGATGACGGTTCCCGGGGAGCTGTTTTTT	CASSVTGMTVPGELFF
NA	TRBV4-2	NA	TRBJ2-3	TGTGCCAGCAGCCAAGATGAGGCCTATACGCAGTATTTT	CASSQDEAYTQYF
TRBD1	TRBV7-9	NA	TRBJ2-6	TGTGCCAGCAGCCTTGGGACAGTGGCCAACGTCCTGACTTTC	CASSLGTVANVLTF
TRBD1	TRBV7-8	NA	TRBJ1-1	TGTGCCAGCAGCCCACGACAGGGGTCGGACACTGAAGCTTTCTTT	CASSPRQGSDTEAFF
NA	TRBV21-1	NA	TRBJ1-4	TGTGCCAGCAGCAGTCGGGACAGGGGATCTGAAAAACTGTTTTTT	CASSSRDRGSEKLFF
NA	TRBV29-1	NA	TRBJ1-5	TGCAGCGTCGCCGACAATGAGGGGCCCCAGCATTTT	CSVADNEGPQHF
NA	TRBV29-1	NA	TRBJ2-1	TGCAGCGTTGATCTGCCGAGCGCAATAATGCATGAGCAGTTCTTC	CSVDLPSAIMHEQFF
NA	TRBV5-1	NA	TRBJ1-3	TGCGCCAGCAGCGAAAGATTCGTTGGGAGGGGAAACACCATATATTTT	CASSERFVGRGNTIYF
NA	TRBV18	NA	TRBJ2-7	TGTGCCAGCTCCCAACAGGGCTCCGAGCAGTACTTC	CASSQQGSEQYF
TRBD1	TRBV7-2	NA	TRBJ2-1	TGTGCCAGCAGCCTCGACAGGGGGTCCTACAATGAGCAGTTCTTC	CASSLDRGSYNEQFF
NA	TRBV4-1	NA	TRBJ1-1	TGCGCCAGCAGCCAAATTCGCCCCCTCGGTCCGGCTGAAGCTTTCTTT	CASSQIRPLGPAEAFF
TRBD1	TRBV12-5	NA	TRBJ1-2	TGTGCTAGTGGTTTGGGGGACAGGGGACAACCTAACTATGGCTACACCTTC	CASGLGDRGQPNYGYTF
NA	TRBV7-2	NA	TRBJ2-2	TGTGCCAGCAGCTTAAAGACTGGGACCGGGGAGCTGTTTTTT	CASSLKTGTGELFF
NA	TRBV5-1	NA	TRBJ1-3	TGCGCCAGCAGCATTACAGGGATTCCTTCTGGAAACACCATATATTTT	CASSITGIPSGNTIYF
TRBD1	TRBV9	once	TRBJ1-2	TGTGCCAGCAGCATCTTAGACAGGGAAGACGACTATGGCTACACCTTC	CASSILDREDDYGYTF
TRBD2	TRBV18	NA	TRBJ2-1	TGTGCCAGCTCACCCCTTCCTAGCGGGGGATACAATGAGCAGTTCTTC	CASSPLPSGGYNEQFF
TRBD1	TRBV5-1	NA	TRBJ1-2	TGCGCCAGCAGCTGGGGGACAGGGGGCAACTATGGCTACACCTTC	CASSWGTGGNYGYTF
NA	TRBV18	NA	TRBJ1-1	TGTGCCAGCTCACCACGTCTAATGCACAGCACAAACACTGAAGCTTTCTTT	CASSPRLMHSTNTEAFF
TRBD1	TRBV7-9	once	TRBJ1-1	TGTGCCAGCAGCTCGGGGACAGGGGTGAACACTGAAGCTTTCTTT	CASSSGTGVNTEAFF
NA	TRBV15	NA	TRBJ1-6	TGTGCCACCAGCAGAGACCCCAGGGCTGGCAATTCACCCCTCCACTTT	CATSRDPRAGNSPLHF
NA	TRBV27	NA	TRBJ2-7	TGTGCCAGCAGTCCAGGTGGGGGCGATAGCTCCTACGAGCAGTACTTC	CASSPGGGDSSYEQYF
TRBD2	TRBV7-9	NA	TRBJ2-3	TGTGCCAGCAGCCCTAGTGCGGGGGATCCTGATGGGTTGCCAGATACGCAGTATTTT	CASSPSAGDPDGLPDTQYF
NA	TRBV20-1	NA	TRBJ1-6	TGCAGTGCTGCTCCCCAAGAGGTGTTT	CSAAPQEVF
NA	TRBV10-3	NA	TRBJ1-2	TGTGCCATCAGTGAGTCAGGCAGGGAGGGTGGCTACACCTTC	CAISESGREGGYTF
TRBD2	TRBV29-1	NA	TRBJ2-3	TGCAGCACAGATGGACTAGCTCGAAGCACAGATACGCAGTATTTT	CSTDGLARSTDTQYF
TRBD1	TRBV12-3/TRBV12-4	NA	TRBJ1-4	TGTGCCAGCAGAAGACAGGGCTCTGGAAAACTGTTTTTT	CASRRQGSGKLFF
NA	TRBV6-6	NA	TRBJ2-7	TGTGCCAGCAACCCTGGACATATCTACGAGCAGTACTTC	CASNPGHIYEQYF
TRBD1	TRBV7-2	NA	TRBJ1-2	TGTGCCAGCAGCCAGGGGGCAGGGATCGGCTACACCTTC	CASSQGAGIGYTF
NA	TRBV2	NA	TRBJ2-1	TGTGCCAGCACTCGGGGTCTATACAATGAGCAGTTCTTC	CASTRGLYNEQFF
TRBD2	TRBV28	NA	TRBJ2-7	TGTGCCAGCTCCTACCGGGGGGACCACGAGCAGTACTTC	CASSYRGDHEQYF
TRBD1	TRBV7-8	NA	TRBJ2-3	TGTGCCAGCAGCCCAGGGGGAATCGTCGCCCAGTATTTT	CASSPGGIVAQYF
NA	TRBV2	NA	TRBJ1-6	TGTGCCAGCACTTTCTCGACAGCCGTCTATAATTCACCCCTCCACTTT	CASTFSTAVYNSPLHF